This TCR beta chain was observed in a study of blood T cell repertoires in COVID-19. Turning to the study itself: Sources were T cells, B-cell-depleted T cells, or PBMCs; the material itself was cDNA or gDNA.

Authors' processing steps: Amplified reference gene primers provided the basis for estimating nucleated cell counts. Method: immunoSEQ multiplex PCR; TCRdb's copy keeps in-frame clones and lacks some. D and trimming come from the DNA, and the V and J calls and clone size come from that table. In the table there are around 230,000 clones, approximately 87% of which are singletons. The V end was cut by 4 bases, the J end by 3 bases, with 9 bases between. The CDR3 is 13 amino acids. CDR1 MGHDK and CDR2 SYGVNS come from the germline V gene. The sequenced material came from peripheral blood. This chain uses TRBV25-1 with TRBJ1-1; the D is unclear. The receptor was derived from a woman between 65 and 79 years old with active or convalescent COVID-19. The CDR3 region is CASSGYGDTEAFF. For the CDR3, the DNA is TGTGCCAGCAGTGGGTATGGAGACACTGAAGCTTTCTTT.